Below, 18 T cell receptor beta chains from the same sample are listed, as sequenced in a study of vaccination and CD4 T cells after COVID-19 (dated by TCRdb to between 2021 and 2022). For these receptors, no antigen is known. Explained via the paper, the treatment or condition label denotes: approximately 9-day PBMC culture with coronavirus spike peptide pools or control peptides (ViraFEST assay). The library was obtained by PCR. The reads were generated on an Illumina iSeq 100. TCR sequencing of DNA from cultured CD4+ T cells used the Oncomine TCR Beta short-read assay at the Johns Hopkins FTIC core. TCRdb's own reprocessing of the public reads used fastp at Q25 and MiXCR and kept productive beta chains. Identical CDR3 protein sequences are pooled into one entry, listed with their most common genes and DNA. The sample has 25,000 to 30,000 distinct CDR3 sequences on record, around half of them singletons. Jointly, the top ten make up over 25% of the sample.

This material consisted of CD4+ T cells from blood, cultured in vitro, taken before SARS-CoV-2 vaccination. Receptors originate from a human donor who received a COVID-19 vaccine.

The chain is built from TRBV12-3 or TRBV12-4 and TRBJ1-6; 9 bases match TRBD1. The CDR3 runs to 15 residues. Losses at the gene ends were 6 bases for V and 7 bases for J; bases not matched to a gene: 7. CDR3 protein: CASRLGTGRNSPLHF. In DNA form, the CDR3 reads TGTGCCAGCAGACTAGGGACAGGGAGGAATTCACCCCTCCACTTT.

J is TRBJ1-1 and V is TRBV30; D unresolved. This CDR3 is built from 12 residues. With 4 bases removed from V and 4 bases from J, the gap between germline ends came to 10 bases. In germline, CDR1 is GTSNPN, CDR2 SVGIG (reference sequence). The CDR3 DNA reads as TGTGCCTGGACCGGGTTTGGCACTGAAGCTTTCTTT. Its protein product is CAWTGFGTEAFF.

This clonotype occurred a few times. The chain carries TRBV12-3 or TRBV12-4 and TRBJ1-1; D is unclear. V lost 7 bases and J lost 4, with 13 bases in between. This CDR3 comprises 13 residues. The CDR3 coding sequence is TGTGCCAGCAATAAGGGAAGCAGCACTGAAGCTTTCTTT. Encoded protein: CASNKGSSTEAFF.

The chain has TRBV18 and TRBJ2-7, with D tentatively TRBD1 (6 bases). Trimming removed 0 bases from V and 1 base from J, with 7 bases in between. Germline CDR1 is KGHSH and CDR2 is LQKENI. CDR3 length equals 14 residues. CDR3 bases: TGTGCCAGCTCACCACCAGGGGGTTCCTACGAGCAGTACTTC. Protein sequence: CASSPPGGSYEQYF.

The gene calls are TRBV7-2 and TRBJ2-3; no definite D call. The CDR3 sequence is 11 residues long. V lost 3 bases, J lost 6 bases, and 4 bases lay in between. Germline V gene data show CDR1 as SGHTA and CDR2 as FQGNSA. Here the CDR3 reads CASSFRDTQYF. CDR3 in DNA: TGTGCCAGCAGCTTTCGGGATACGCAGTATTTT.

This clonotype has just a few counts. The V call is TRBV30, the J call TRBJ2-3; 7 bases line up with TRBD2. The CDR3 is made up of 18 amino acids. Unmatched junction bases numbered 14, after V lost 0 bases and J lost 2 bases. Germline assignment: CDR1 GTSNPN and CDR2 SVGIG (reference sequence). CDR3 sequence: CAWSVRIGTTRYTDTQYF. CDR3 sequence (DNA): TGTGCCTGGAGTGTTAGGATCGGGACTACCCGTTACACAGATACGCAGTATTTT. Combining the CDR3 with reference TRBV30 and TRBJ2-3 gives the whole variable domain SQTIHQWPATLVQPVGSPLSLECTVEGTSNPNLYWYRQAAGRGLQLLFYSVGIGQISSEVPQNLSASRPQDRQFILSSKKLLLSDSGFYLCAWSVRIGTTRYTDTQYFGPGTRLTVL.

The CDR3 DNA sequence: TGCAGTGCTAGAGACCTTTTGGGCAGGGGTAACACTGAAGCTTTCTTT. Encoded protein: CSARDLLGRGNTEAFF. V gene TRBV20-1 combines with J gene TRBJ1-1, with D possibly matching TRBD1 (6 bases). The germline V gene has CDR1 DFQATT and CDR2 SNEGSKA (reference sequence). CDR3 length: 16 residues. The V end was cut by 0 bases, the J end by 2 bases, with 16 bases between.

The gene calls are TRBV28 and TRBJ1-3; the D gene is possibly TRBD1 (5 bases). V was trimmed by 6 bases and J by 4 bases, leaving 22 bases between them. This CDR3 is built from 17 residues. Germline CDR1 MDHEN, CDR2 SYDVKM. This CDR3 is CASRGDGDHRRGNTIYF. The CDR3 nucleotides read TGTGCCAGCAGGGGGGACGGAGACCATCGGAGGGGAAACACCATATATTTT.

The chain uses TRBV5-1 and TRBJ1-1, with D maybe TRBD1 (6 bases). Per germline, CDR1 SGHRS and CDR2 YFSETQ. Trimming removed 3 bases at V and 1 base at J, with 13 bases between. The CDR3 runs to 15 residues. CDR3: CASSSLGGWNTEAFF. Here the CDR3 DNA reads TGCGCCAGCAGCTCATTAGGGGGATGGAACACTGAAGCTTTCTTT. Based on the CDR3 plus reference TRBV5-1 and TRBJ1-1, the full variable domain is KAGVTQTPRYLIKTRGQQVTLSCSPISGHRSVSWYQQTPGQGLQFLFEYFSETQRNKGNFPGRFSGRQFSNSRSEMNVSTLELGDSALYLCASSSLGGWNTEAFFGQGTRLTVV.

The rearrangement uses TRBV7-2 and TRBJ2-1, with D possibly matching TRBD2 (6 bases). Germline V CDR1 and CDR2: SGHTA, FQGNSA. This CDR3 is built from 15 residues. The germline V and J ends were trimmed by 1 base and 8 bases, with 15 bases remaining between them. For the CDR3, the DNA is TGTGCCAGCAGCTTAGTCCGGGGACTGGTACATGAGCAGTTCTTC. Translated: CASSLVRGLVHEQFF.

In its sample, this clonotype is medium-sized. The rearrangement links TRBV20-1 to TRBJ2-5, with D uncertain. The CDR3 extends over 13 amino acids. Germline assignment: CDR1 DFQATT and CDR2 SNEGSKA (reference sequence). Trimming removed 0 bases from V and 4 bases from J, with 9 bases in between. The CDR3, as DNA: TGCAGTGCTAGAGATGCCAATCGAGAGACCCAGTACTTC. Encoded protein: CSARDANRETQYF.

This clonotype came up once. This sequence joins TRBV19 and TRBJ1-2; TRBD1 agrees at 7 bases. The germline V gene has CDR1 LNHDA and CDR2 SQIVND (reference sequence). The CDR3 has 15 amino acids. The V gene end was trimmed by 5 bases and the J gene end by 7 bases; junction bases not matched to a gene: 13. Written as DNA, the CDR3 is TGTGCCAGTAGTGCGCGACAGGGTACGGGTAGTGGCTACACCTTC. Its translation is CASSARQGTGSGYTF.

The chain is built from TRBV6-1 and TRBJ2-5; tentatively, D is TRBD1 (6 bases). The length of the CDR3 is 16 residues. Germline V gives CDR1 MNHNS, CDR2 SASEGT. The V gene lost 4 bases and the J gene lost 5 bases, with 20 bases spanning the gap. The CDR3 nucleotides read TGTGCCAGCAGTGCCCTATACAGGGAAATGGGGGAGACCCAGTACTTC. It specifies CASSALYREMGETQYF.

This sequence joins TRBV12-3 or TRBV12-4 and TRBJ1-1; the D is unclear. This CDR3 contains 12 residues. Trimming removed 5 bases at V and 6 bases at J, with 10 bases between. The CDR3 sequence is CASSPMDAEAFF. CDR3 nucleotides: TGTGCCAGCAGTCCTATGGACGCTGAAGCTTTCTTT.

J is TRBJ2-5 and V is TRBV5-1; the match to TRBD2 covers 7 bases. The CDR3 covers 15 residues. CDR1 is SGHRS, CDR2 YFSETQ, per germline. With 5 bases clipped from V and 5 bases from J, the junction kept 12 bases outside the gene matches. As DNA, the CDR3 is TGCGCCAGCAGTTTGACTAGGCGGGGAGGGGAGACCCAGTACTTC. Protein product: CASSLTRRGGETQYF.

A few counts support this clonotype. This chain links TRBV7-8 with TRBJ1-5, with D perhaps matching TRBD1 (6 bases). V lost 7 bases to trimming and J lost 2 bases, with 24 bases between them. The CDR3 runs 18 residues. The V gene's germline CDR1 is SGHVS and CDR2 FQNEAQ. Here the CDR3 reads CASTTLIAGAEGNQPQHF. The CDR3 nucleotides are TGTGCCAGCACTACCTTGATCGCGGGGGCGGAGGGCAATCAGCCCCAGCATTTT.

This rearrangement joins TRBV19 to TRBJ1-1; D remains ambiguous. This CDR3 has 13 amino acids. V dropped 7 bases and J dropped 1 base, with 10 bases sitting between them. Germline-derived CDR1 and CDR2 are LNHDA and SQIVND (reference sequence). DNA of the CDR3: TGTGCCAGTACCCCAAATCGGAACACTGAAGCTTTCTTT. It encodes CASTPNRNTEAFF.

The chain couples TRBV5-6 to TRBJ1-2, with 7 nucleotides matching TRBD1. Germline V gene sequence: CDR1 SGHDT, CDR2 YYEEEE. The CDR3 extends over 13 amino acids. V lost 6 bases, J lost 8 bases, and 10 bases stayed unmatched. Here the CDR3 DNA reads TGTGCCAGCACCCTGCAGGGGGTTGCGGGCTACACCTTC. This sequence encodes CASTLQGVAGYTF.